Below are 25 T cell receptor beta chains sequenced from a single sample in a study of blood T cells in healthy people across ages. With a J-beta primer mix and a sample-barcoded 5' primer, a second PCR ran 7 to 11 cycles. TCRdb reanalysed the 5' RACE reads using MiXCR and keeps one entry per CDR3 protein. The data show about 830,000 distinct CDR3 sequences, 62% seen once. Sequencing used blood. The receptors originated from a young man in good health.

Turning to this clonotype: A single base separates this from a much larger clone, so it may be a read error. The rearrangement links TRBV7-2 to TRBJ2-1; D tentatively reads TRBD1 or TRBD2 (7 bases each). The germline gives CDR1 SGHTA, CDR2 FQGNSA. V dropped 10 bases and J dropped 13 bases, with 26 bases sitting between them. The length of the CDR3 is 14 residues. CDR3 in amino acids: CATALQGGRETQFF. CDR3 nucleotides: TGTGCCACCGCACTGCAGGGGGGGAGGGAGACCCAGTTCTTC.

The CDR3 protein is CASTAGQGSYEQYF. CDR3 nucleotides: TGTGCCAGCACCGCGGGACAGGGTTCCTACGAGCAGTACTTC. This chain joins TRBV27 and TRBJ2-7; 9 nucleotides align to TRBD1. The V gene's germline CDR1 is MNHEY and CDR2 SMNVEV (reference sequence). There are 14 residues in the CDR3. Trimming cost V 7 bases and J 1 base; bases outside gene matches: 5.

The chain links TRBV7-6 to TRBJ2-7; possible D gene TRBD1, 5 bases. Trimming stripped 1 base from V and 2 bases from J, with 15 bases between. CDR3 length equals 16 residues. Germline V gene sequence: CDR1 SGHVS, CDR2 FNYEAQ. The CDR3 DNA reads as TGTGCCAGCAGCTTAGGCGCGTCAGGGAACACCTACGAGCAGTACTTC. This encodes CASSLGASGNTYEQYF. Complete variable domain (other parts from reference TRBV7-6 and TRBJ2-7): GAGVSQSPRYKVTKRGQDVALRCDPISGHVSLYWYRQALGQGPEFLTYFNYEAQQDKSGLPNDRFSAERPEGSISTLTIQRTEQRDSAMYRCASSLGASGNTYEQYFGPGTRLTVT.

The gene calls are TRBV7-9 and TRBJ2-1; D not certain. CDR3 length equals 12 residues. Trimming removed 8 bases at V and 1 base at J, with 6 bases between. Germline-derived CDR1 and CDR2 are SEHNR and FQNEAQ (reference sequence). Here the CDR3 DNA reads TGTGCCAGCTCATGGTCCTACAATGAGCAGTTCTTC. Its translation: CASSWSYNEQFF.

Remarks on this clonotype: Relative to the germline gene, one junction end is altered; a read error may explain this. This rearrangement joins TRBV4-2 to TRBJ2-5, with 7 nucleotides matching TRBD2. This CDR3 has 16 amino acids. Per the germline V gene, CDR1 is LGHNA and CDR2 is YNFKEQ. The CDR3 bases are TGTGCCAGCAGCCAAGTAGGAGCGGGGAACCAAGGGACCCAGTACTTC. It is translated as CASSQVGAGNQGTQYF.

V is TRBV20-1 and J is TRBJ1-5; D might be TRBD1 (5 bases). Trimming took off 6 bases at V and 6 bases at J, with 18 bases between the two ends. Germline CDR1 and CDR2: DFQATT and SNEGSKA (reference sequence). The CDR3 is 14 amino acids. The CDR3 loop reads CSATFWDAVQPQHF. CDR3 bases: TGCAGTGCCACTTTCTGGGACGCGGTTCAGCCCCAGCATTTT.

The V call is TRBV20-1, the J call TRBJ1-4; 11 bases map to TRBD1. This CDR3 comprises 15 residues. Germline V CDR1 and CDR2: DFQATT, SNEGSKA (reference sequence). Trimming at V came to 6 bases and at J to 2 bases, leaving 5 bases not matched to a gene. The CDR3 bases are TGCAGTGCCCTGGACAGGGGGCAGACTAATGAAAAACTGTTTTTT. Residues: CSALDRGQTNEKLFF.

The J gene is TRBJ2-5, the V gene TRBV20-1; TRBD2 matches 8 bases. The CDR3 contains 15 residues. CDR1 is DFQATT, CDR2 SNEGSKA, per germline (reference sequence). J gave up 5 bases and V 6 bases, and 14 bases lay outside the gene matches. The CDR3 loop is CSAPGQGTSEETQYF. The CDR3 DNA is TGCAGTGCCCCGGGGCAGGGGACTAGTGAGGAGACCCAGTACTTC.

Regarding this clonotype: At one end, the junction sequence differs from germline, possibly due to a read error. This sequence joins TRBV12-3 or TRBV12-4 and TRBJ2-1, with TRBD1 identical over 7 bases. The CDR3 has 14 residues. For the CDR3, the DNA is TGTGCCAGCAGTTTATGGCAGGGGGACAAGGAGCAGTTCTTC. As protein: CASSLWQGDKEQFF.

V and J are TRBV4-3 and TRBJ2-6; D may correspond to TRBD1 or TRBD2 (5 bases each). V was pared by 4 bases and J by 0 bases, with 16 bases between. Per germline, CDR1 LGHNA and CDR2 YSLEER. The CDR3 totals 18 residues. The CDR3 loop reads CASSPTETGSSGANVLTF. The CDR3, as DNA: TGCGCCAGCAGCCCGACAGAGACGGGAAGCTCTGGGGCCAACGTCCTGACTTTC.

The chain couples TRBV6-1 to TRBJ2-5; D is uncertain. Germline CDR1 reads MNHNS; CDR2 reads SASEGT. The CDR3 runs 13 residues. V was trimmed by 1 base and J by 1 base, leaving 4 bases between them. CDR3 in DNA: TGTGCCAGCAGTGAAGTTACCCAAGAGACCCAGTACTTC. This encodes CASSEVTQETQYF.

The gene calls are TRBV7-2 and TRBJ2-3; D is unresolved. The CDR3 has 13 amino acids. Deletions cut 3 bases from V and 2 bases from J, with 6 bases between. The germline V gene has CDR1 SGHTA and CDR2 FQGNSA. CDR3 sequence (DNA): TGTGCCAGCAGCTTCCCCGCCACAGATACGCAGTATTTT. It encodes CASSFPATDTQYF. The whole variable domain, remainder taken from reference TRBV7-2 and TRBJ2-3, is GAGVSQSPSNKVTEKGKDVELRCDPISGHTALYWYRQSLGQGLEFLIYFQGNSAPDKSGLPSDRFSAERTGGSVSTLTIQRTQQEDSAVYLCASSFPATDTQYFGPGTRLTVL.

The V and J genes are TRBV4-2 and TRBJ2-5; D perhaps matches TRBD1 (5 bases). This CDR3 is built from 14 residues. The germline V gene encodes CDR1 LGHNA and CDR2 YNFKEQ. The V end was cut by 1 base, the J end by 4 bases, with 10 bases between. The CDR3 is CASSQAPQGETQYF. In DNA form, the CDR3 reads TGTGCCAGCAGCCAAGCCCCCCAGGGAGAGACCCAGTACTTC.

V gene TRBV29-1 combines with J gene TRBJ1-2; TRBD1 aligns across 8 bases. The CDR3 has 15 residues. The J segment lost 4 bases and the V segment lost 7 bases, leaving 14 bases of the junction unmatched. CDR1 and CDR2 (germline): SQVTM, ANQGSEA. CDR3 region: CSARLPGTGFYGYTF. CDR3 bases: TGCAGCGCGCGTCTCCCAGGGACAGGATTCTATGGCTACACCTTC.

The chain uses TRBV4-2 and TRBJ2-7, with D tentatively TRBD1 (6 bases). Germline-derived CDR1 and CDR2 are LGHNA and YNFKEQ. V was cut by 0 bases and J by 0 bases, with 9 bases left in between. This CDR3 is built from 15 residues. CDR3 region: CASSQEDRSSYEQYF. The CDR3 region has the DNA TGTGCCAGCAGCCAAGAAGACAGGAGCTCCTACGAGCAGTACTTC.

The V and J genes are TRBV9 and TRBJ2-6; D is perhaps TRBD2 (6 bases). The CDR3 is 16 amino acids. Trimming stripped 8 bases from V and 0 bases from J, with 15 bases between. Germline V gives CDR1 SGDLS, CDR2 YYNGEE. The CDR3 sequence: CASSPGDFSGANVLTF. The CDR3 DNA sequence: TGTGCCAGTTCCCCGGGGGATTTCTCTGGGGCCAACGTCCTGACTTTC.

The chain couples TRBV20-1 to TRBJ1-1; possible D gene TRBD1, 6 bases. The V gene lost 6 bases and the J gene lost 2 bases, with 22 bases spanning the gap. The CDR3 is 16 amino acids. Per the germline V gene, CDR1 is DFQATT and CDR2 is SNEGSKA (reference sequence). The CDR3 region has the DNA TGCAGTGCCGAAAAGGGGGACCCAACTCCCAACACTGAAGCTTTCTTT. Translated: CSAEKGDPTPNTEAFF.

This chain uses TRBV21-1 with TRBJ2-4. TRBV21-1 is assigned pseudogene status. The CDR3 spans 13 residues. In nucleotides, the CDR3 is TGTGCCAGCAAGTTACTAGCCAAAAACATTCAGTACTTC. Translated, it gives CASKLLAKNIQYF.

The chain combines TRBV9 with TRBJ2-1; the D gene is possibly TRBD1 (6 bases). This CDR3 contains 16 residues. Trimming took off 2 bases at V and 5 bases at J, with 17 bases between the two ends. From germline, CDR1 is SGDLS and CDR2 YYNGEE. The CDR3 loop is CASSVSQGLVNNEQFF. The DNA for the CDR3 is TGTGCCAGCAGCGTGAGTCAGGGGTTGGTGAACAATGAGCAGTTCTTC.

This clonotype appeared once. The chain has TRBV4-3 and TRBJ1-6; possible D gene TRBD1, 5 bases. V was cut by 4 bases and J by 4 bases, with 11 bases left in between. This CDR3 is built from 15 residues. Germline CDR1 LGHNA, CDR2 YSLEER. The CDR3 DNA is TGCGCCAGCAGCCGCGCGCAGGGTTATAATTCACCCCTCCACTTT. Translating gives CASSRAQGYNSPLHF.

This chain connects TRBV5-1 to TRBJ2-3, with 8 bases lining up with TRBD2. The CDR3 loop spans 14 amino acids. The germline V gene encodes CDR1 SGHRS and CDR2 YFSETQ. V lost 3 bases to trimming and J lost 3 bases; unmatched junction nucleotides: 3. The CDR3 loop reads CASSWTSLTDTQYF. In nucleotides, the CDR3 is TGCGCCAGCAGCTGGACTAGCTTAACAGATACGCAGTATTTT. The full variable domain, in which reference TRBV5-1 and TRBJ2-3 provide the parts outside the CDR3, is KAGVTQTPRYLIKTRGQQVTLSCSPISGHRSVSWYQQTPGQGLQFLFEYFSETQRNKGNFPGRFSGRQFSNSRSEMNVSTLELGDSALYLCASSWTSLTDTQYFGPGTRLTVL.

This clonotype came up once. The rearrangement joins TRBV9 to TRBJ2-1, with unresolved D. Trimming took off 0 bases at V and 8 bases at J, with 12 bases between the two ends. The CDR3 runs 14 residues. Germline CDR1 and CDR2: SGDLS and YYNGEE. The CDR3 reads CASSVERLGHEQFF. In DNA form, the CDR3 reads TGTGCCAGCAGCGTAGAAAGACTCGGCCATGAGCAGTTCTTC.

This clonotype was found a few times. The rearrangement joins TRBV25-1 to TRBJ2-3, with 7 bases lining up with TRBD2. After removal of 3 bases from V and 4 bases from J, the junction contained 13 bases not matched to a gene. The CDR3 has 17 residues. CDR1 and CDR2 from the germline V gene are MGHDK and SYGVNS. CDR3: CASSETTGTIFADTQYF. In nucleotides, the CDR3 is TGTGCCAGCAGTGAGACAACCGGGACTATTTTCGCAGATACGCAGTATTTT.

The CDR3 DNA reads as TGTGCCAGCAGTGAGACGACCGGGACAGGGAGGGGAGAGACCCAGTACTTC. Its protein product is CASSETTGTGRGETQYF. The genes are TRBV12-3 or TRBV12-4 and TRBJ2-5; 9 nucleotides match TRBD1. After removal of 5 bases from V and 4 bases from J, the junction contained 14 bases not matched to a gene. The CDR3 spans 17 residues.

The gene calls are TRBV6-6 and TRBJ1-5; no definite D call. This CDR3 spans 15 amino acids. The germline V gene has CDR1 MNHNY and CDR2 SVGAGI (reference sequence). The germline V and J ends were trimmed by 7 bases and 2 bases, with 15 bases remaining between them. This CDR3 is CASNREGTGNQPQHF. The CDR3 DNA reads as TGTGCCAGCAATCGGGAGGGTACGGGCAATCAGCCCCAGCATTTT.